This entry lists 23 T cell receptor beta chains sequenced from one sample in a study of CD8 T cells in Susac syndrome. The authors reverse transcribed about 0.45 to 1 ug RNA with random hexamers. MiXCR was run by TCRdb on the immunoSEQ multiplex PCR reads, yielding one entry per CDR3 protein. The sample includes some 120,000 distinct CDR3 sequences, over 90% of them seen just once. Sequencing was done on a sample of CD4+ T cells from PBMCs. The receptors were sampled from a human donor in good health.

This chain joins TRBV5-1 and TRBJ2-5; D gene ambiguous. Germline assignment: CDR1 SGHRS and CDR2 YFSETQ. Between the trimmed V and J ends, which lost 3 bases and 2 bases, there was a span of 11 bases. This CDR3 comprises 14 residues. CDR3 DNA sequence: TGCGCCAGCAGCTCTTCGGTCGGGCAAGAGACCCAGTACTTC. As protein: CASSSSVGQETQYF.

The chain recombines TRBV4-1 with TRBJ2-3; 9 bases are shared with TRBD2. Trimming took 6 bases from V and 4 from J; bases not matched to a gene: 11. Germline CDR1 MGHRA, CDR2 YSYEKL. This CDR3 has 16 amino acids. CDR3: CASSRGSGSSSDTQYF. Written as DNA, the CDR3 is TGCGCCAGCAGTCGGGGTAGCGGGAGTAGCTCAGATACGCAGTATTTT.

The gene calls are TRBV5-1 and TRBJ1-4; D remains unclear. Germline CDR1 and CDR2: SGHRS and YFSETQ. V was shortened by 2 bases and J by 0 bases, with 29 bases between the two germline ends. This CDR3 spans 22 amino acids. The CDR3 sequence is CASSFLGFSSRPSWATNEKLFF. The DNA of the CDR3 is TGCGCCAGCAGCTTTCTAGGGTTCTCCTCTCGTCCTTCGTGGGCAACTAATGAAAAACTGTTTTTT.

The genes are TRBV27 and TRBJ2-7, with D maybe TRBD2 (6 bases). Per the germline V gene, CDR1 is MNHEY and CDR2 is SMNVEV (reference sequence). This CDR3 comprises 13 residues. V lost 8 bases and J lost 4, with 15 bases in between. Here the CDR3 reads CASGRGSGYEQYF. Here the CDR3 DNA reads TGTGCCAGCGGGCGGGGTTCCGGGTACGAGCAGTACTTC.

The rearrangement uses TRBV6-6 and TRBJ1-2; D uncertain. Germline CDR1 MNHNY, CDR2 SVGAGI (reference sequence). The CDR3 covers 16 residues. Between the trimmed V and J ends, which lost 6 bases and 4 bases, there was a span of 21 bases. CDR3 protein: CASSSPPGAVGYGYTF. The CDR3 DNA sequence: TGTGCCAGCAGCTCCCCCCCAGGAGCGGTTGGCTATGGCTACACCTTC.

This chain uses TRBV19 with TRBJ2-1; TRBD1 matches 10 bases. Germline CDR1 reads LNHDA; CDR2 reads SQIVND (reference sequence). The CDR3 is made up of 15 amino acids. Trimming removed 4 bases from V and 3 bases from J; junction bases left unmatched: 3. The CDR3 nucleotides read TGTGCCAGTAGTACGACAGGGGGCGGCTACAATGAGCAGTTCTTC. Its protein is CASSTTGGGYNEQFF.

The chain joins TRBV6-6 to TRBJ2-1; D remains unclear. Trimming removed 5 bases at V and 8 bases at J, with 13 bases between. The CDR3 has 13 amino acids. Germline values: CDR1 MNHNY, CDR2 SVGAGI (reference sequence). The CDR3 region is CASSTIPGYEQFF. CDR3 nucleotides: TGTGCCAGCAGTACTATCCCTGGGTATGAGCAGTTCTTC.

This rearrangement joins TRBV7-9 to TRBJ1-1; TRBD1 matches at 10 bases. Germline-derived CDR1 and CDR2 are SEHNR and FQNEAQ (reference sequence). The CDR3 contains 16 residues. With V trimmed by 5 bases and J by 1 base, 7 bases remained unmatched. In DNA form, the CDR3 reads TGTGCCAGCAGCCCGACAGGGGGCGCGGGGAACACTGAAGCTTTCTTT. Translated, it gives CASSPTGGAGNTEAFF.

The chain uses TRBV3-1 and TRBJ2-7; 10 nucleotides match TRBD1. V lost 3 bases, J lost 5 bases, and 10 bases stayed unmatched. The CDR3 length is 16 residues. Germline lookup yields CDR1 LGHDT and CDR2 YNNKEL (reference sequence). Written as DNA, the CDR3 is TGTGCCAGCAGCCATAATTATGGGACAGGGGCCCACGAGCAGTACTTC. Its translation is CASSHNYGTGAHEQYF.

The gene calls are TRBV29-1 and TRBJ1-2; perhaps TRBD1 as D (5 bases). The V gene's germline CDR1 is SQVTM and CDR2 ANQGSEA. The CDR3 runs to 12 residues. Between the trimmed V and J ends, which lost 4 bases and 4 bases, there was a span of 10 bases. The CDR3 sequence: CSVGLQGYGYTF. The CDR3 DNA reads TGCAGCGTTGGTCTCCAGGGCTATGGCTACACCTTC.

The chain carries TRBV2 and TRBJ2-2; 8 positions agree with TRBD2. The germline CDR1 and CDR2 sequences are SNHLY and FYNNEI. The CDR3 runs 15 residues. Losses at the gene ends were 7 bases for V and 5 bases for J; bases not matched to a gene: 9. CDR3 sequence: CASTKAGGGTGELFF. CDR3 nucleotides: TGTGCCAGCACGAAGGCGGGGGGCGGGACCGGGGAGCTGTTTTTT.

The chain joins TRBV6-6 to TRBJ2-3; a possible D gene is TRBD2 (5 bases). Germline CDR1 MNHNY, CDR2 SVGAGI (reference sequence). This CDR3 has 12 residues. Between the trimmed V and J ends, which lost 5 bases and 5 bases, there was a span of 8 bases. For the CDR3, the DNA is TGTGCCAGCAGTCTAGAGGGAGATACGCAGTATTTT. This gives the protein CASSLEGDTQYF.

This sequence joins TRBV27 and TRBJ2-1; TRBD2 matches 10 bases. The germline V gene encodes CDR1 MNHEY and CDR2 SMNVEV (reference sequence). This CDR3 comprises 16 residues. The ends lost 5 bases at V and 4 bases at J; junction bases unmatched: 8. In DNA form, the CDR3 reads TGTGCCAGCAGTACTCTCAGGACTAGCGGTTACAATGAGCAGTTCTTC. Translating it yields CASSTLRTSGYNEQFF.

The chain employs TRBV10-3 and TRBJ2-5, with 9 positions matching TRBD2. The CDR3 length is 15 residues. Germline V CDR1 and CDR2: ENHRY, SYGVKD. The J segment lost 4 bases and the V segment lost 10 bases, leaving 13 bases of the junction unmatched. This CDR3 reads CATRVSAGGGETQYF. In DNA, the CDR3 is TGTGCCACTCGGGTCAGCGCGGGAGGGGGAGAGACCCAGTACTTC.

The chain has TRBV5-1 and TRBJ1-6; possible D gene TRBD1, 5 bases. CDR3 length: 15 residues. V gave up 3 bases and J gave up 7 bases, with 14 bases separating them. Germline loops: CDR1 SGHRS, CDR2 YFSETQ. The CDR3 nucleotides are TGCGCCAGCAGCTCGGGGGGACTGAAGAATTCACCCCTCCACTTT. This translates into CASSSGGLKNSPLHF. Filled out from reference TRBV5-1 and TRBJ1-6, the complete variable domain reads KAGVTQTPRYLIKTRGQQVTLSCSPISGHRSVSWYQQTPGQGLQFLFEYFSETQRNKGNFPGRFSGRQFSNSRSEMNVSTLELGDSALYLCASSSGGLKNSPLHFGNGTRLTVT.

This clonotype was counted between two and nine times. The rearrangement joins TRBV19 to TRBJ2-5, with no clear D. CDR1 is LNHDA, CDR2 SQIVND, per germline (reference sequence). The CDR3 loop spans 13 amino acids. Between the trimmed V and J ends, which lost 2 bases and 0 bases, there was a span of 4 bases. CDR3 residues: CASSIRYQETQYF. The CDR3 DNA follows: TGTGCCAGTAGTATACGGTACCAAGAGACCCAGTACTTC.

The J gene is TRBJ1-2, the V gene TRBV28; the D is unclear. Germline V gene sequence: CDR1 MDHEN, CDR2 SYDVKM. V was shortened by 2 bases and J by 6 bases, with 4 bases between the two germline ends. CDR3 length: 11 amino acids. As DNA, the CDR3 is TGTGCCAGCAGTTTAGGAAATGGCTACACCTTC. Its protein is CASSLGNGYTF.

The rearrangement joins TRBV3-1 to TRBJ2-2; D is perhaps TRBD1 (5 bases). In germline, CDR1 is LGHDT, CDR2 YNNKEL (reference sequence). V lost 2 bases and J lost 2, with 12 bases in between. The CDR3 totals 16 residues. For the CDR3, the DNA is TGTGCCAGCAGCCAAAGAAAGACAGCCAACACCGGGGAGCTGTTTTTT. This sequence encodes CASSQRKTANTGELFF.

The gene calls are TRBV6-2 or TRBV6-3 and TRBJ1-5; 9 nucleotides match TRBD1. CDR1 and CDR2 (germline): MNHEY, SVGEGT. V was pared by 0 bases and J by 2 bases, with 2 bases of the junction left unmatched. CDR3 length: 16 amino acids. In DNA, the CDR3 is TGTGCCAGCAGTTACTCACGGACAGGGGGCAATCAGCCCCAGCATTTT. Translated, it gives CASSYSRTGGNQPQHF.

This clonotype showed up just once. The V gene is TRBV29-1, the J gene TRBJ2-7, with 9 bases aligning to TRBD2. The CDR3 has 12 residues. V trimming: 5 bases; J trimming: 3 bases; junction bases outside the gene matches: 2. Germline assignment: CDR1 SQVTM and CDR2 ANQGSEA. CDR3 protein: CSVNSGSYEQYF. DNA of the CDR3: TGCAGCGTTAATAGCGGGAGCTACGAGCAGTACTTC.

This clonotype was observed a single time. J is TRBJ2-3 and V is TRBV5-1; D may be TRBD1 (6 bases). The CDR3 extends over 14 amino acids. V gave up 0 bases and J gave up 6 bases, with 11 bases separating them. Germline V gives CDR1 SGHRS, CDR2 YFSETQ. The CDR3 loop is CASSLGTVGDTQYF. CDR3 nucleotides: TGCGCCAGCAGCTTGGGGACAGTAGGGGATACGCAGTATTTT.

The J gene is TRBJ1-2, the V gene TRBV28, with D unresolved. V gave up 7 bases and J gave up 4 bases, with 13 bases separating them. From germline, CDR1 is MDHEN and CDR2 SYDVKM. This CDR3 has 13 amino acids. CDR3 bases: TGTGCCAGCACCGATTATAGTACCTATGGCTACACCTTC. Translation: CASTDYSTYGYTF.

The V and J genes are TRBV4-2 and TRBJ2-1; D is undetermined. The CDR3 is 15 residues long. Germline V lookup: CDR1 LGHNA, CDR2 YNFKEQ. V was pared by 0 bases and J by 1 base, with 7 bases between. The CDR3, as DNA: TGTGCCAGCAGCCAAGACAGATTATCCTACAATGAGCAGTTCTTC. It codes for CASSQDRLSYNEQFF.